The 5 T cell receptor beta chains below come from one sample, sequenced in a study of cytomegalovirus exposure and HLA in healthy donors. PCR amplification relied on 60 Vbeta primers (plus 13 Jbeta primers). Libraries were prepared by immunoSEQ multiplex PCR; TCRdb keeps only in-frame clonotypes and omits some of them. Among about 120,000 clones listed, over 65% were seen once. The sample comprised PBMCs. The source is a woman younger than 30 in good health and CMV-seronegative.

This chain links TRBV7-6 with TRBJ1-2; D gene ambiguous. V shed 5 bases and J shed 5 bases, with 18 bases lying between them. In germline, CDR1 is SGHVS, CDR2 FNYEAQ. This CDR3 has 15 residues. The CDR3 loop reads CASSDIPAGRYGYTF. The CDR3 DNA sequence: TGTGCCAGCAGCGATATTCCAGCGGGTCGATATGGCTACACCTTC.

This chain links TRBV28 with TRBJ1-3; D possibly corresponds to TRBD1 (5 bases). CDR1 is MDHEN and CDR2 is SYDVKM in the germline V gene. This CDR3 is 14 amino acids long. The V gene lost 9 bases and the J gene lost 4 bases, with 16 bases spanning the gap. The CDR3 DNA reads as TGTGCCAGTTACGGGCAGGGCGAAGGAAACACCATATATTTT. Encoded protein: CASYGQGEGNTIYF.

This chain uses TRBV7-2 with TRBJ2-7; 7 bases match TRBD1. Germline V gene sequence: CDR1 SGHTA, CDR2 FQGNSA. J gave up 6 bases and V 3 bases, and 5 bases lay outside the gene matches. There are 13 residues in the CDR3. CDR3 in amino acids: CASSFRQGGEQYV. As DNA, the CDR3 is TGTGCCAGCAGCTTCCGACAGGGCGGCGAGCAGTACGTC.

This clone was seen only a few times. The chain recombines TRBV6-1 with TRBJ1-5; no definite D call. The CDR3 has 12 amino acids. The V gene's germline CDR1 is MNHNS and CDR2 SASEGT. With 7 bases removed from V and 6 bases from J, the gap between germline ends came to 10 bases. In DNA, the CDR3 is TGTGCCAGCACCGTCGGGATTCAGCCCCAGCATTTT. It is translated as CASTVGIQPQHF.

CDR3 residues: CASSFTRLAGGTDTQYF. CDR3 nucleotides: TGTGCCAGCAGCTTCACCCGGCTAGCGGGGGGCACAGATACGCAGTATTTT. V is TRBV7-6 and J is TRBJ2-3; 10 nucleotides align to TRBD2. The trim removed 3 bases at V and 1 base at J, leaving 7 bases unmatched. Germline CDR1 reads SGHVS; CDR2 reads FNYEAQ. The CDR3 totals 17 residues.